The sequence of this TCR beta chain was determined in a study of T cell responses to AZD1222 COVID-19 vaccine. V lost 6 bases, J lost 5 bases, and 6 bases stayed unmatched. Germline CDR1 reads SQVTM; CDR2 reads ANQGSEA. CDR3 length: 13 residues. With respect to this clone: The antigen is undetermined.

Generated by immunoSEQ multiplex PCR, the TCRdb table keeps only in-frame clones and is missing some. This table has 110,000 to 150,000 clones, over 80% appearing once. Regarding the study as a whole: Seropositive status at baseline applied to only 6 or 7 AZD1222 recipients. Donors were chiefly white British, with a greater number of females, and clonal diversity was perhaps underestimated. The breadth and depth of Spike-specific TCRs increased once two AZD1222 doses had been given.

Here the sequenced sample was peripheral blood, taken 28 days after the second AZD1222 dose. This sequence was found in an adult who received the AZD1222 COVID-19 vaccine. The gene calls are TRBV29-1 and TRBJ2-5; 10 bases fit TRBD1. The chain's CDR3 is CSVAGTGDETQYF. In DNA form, the CDR3 reads TGCAGCGTAGCCGGGACAGGGGATGAGACCCAGTACTTC. Full variable domain (missing parts from reference TRBV29-1 and TRBJ2-5): SAVISQKPSRDICQRGTSLTIQCQVDSQVTMMFWYRQQPGQSLTLIATANQGSEATYESGFVIDKFPISRPNLTFSTLTVSNMSPEDSSIYLCSVAGTGDETQYFGPGTRLLVL.